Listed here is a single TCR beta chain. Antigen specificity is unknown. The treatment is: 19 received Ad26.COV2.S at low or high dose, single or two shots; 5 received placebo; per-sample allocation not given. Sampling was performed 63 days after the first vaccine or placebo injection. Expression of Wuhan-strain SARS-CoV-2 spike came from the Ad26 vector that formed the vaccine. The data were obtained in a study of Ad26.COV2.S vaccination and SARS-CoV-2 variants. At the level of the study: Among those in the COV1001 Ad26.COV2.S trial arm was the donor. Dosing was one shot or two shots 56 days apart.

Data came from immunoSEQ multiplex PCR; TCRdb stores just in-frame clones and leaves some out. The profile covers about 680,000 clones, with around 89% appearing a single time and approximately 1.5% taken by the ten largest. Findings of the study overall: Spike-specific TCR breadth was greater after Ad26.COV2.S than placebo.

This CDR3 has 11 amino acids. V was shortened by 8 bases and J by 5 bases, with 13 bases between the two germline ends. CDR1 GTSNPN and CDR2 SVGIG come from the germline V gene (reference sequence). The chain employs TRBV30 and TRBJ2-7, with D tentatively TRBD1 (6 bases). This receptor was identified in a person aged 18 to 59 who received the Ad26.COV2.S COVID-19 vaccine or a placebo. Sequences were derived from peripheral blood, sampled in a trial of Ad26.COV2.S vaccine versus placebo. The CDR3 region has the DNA TGTGCCGGTACAGGGATCCACGAGCAGTACTTC. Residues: CAGTGIHEQYF.